Reported below is one T cell receptor (beta chain). Its target is unknown. Using immunoSEQ multiplex PCR, the repertoire was profiled, and TCRdb retains in-frame clones only, with some absent. Of just over 15,000 clones listed, more than 75% were seen once; the top ten hold roughly 7.2%. The record originates from a study of graft-versus-host responses after intestinal transplantation. Study-wide background: Induction using anti-thymocyte globulin, followed by tacrolimus and steroids for roughly 3 years, was given to all recipients.

Regarding the study as a whole: Marrow from the recipient contained GvH clones, some of which had appeared first in ileum or blood.

This specimen was bone marrow, taken around 120 days after intestinal transplantation. The receptor was derived from a human patient who received an intestinal transplant, so some T cells may come from the graft donor.

The CDR3, as DNA: TGTGCCAGCAGCTTAAGGGGCGGGAGGGCCTACAATGAGCAGTTCTTC. This translates into CASSLRGGRAYNEQFF. The V and J genes are TRBV7-9 and TRBJ2-1, with 9 positions matching TRBD2. In germline, CDR1 is SEHNR, CDR2 FQNEAQ (reference sequence). V shed 2 bases and J 2 bases; nucleotides not matched to a gene: 4. The CDR3 is made up of 16 amino acids.